Presented here are 30 T cell receptor beta chains from one specimen sequenced in a study of shared clonotypes between healthy human individuals. Libraries were prepared by immunoSEQ multiplex PCR; TCRdb keeps only in-frame clonotypes and omits some of them. The sample holds approximately 640,000 clones, about two thirds seen once. The sample taken for sequencing was memory CD4+ T cells sorted from blood. As to subset: CD45RA-negative fraction. All receptors derive from a woman aged 25-40 years in good health.

V is TRBV10-2 and J is TRBJ2-3; 8 nucleotides agree with TRBD1. After removal of 10 bases from V and 1 base from J, the junction contained 7 bases not matched to a gene. CDR1 and CDR2 (germline): WSHSY, SAAADI. There are 14 residues in the CDR3. The CDR3 DNA follows: TGCGCCACCCTCAGGGGGCAAGGCACAGATACGCAGTATTTT. Translating gives CATLRGQGTDTQYF.

V is TRBV30 and J is TRBJ1-6, with TRBD1 matching over 9 bases. CDR3 length: 14 residues. The V segment lost 5 bases and the J segment 7 bases; nucleotides outside the gene matches: 6. Germline-derived CDR1 and CDR2 are GTSNPN and SVGIG (reference sequence). CDR3 in DNA: TGTGCCTGGCGAAGGGGACAGGGCAATTCACCCCTCCACTTT. Translating gives CAWRRGQGNSPLHF.

About this clone: The identical CDR3 is also encoded by other nucleotide sequences in the sample. J is TRBJ1-4 and V is TRBV2; D gene ambiguous. This CDR3 contains 11 residues. The germline gives CDR1 SNHLY, CDR2 FYNNEI. The ends were cut back, 5 bases at V and 5 bases at J, with 3 bases in the middle. CDR3 residues: CASSPNEKLFF. The CDR3 DNA is TGTGCCAGCAGTCCCAATGAAAAACTGTTTTTT. The full variable domain, rest sourced from reference TRBV2 and TRBJ1-4, is EPEVTQTPSHQVTQMGQEVILRCVPISNHLYFYWYRQILGQKVEFLVSFYNNEISEKSEIFDDQFSVERPDGSNFTLKIRSTKLEDSAMYFCASSPNEKLFFGSGTQLSVL.

Here the CDR3 reads CASSQGPSYEQYF. Written as DNA, the CDR3 is TGTGCCAGCAGTCAGGGACCGTCCTACGAGCAGTACTTC. V gene TRBV28 combines with J gene TRBJ2-7, with D perhaps given as TRBD1 or TRBD2 (5 bases each). Germline V lookup: CDR1 MDHEN, CDR2 SYDVKM. The CDR3 totals 13 residues. Trimming removed 5 bases at V and 1 base at J, with 9 bases between.

In regard to this clone: Other DNA sequences in the sample encode the same CDR3. The chain uses TRBV7-9 and TRBJ2-7; 7 nucleotides agree with TRBD1. After removal of 4 bases from V and 3 bases from J, the junction contained 6 bases not matched to a gene. Looked up from germline, CDR1 is SEHNR and CDR2 is FQNEAQ (reference sequence). The CDR3 consists of 14 residues. The CDR3 bases are TGTGCCAGCAGCTCCGACAGGGCAAGCTACGAGCAGTACTTC. This translates into CASSSDRASYEQYF.

This clone was counted between two and nine times. The V and J genes are TRBV6-1 and TRBJ2-7; D may be TRBD2 (6 bases). There are 17 residues in the CDR3. V was pared by 2 bases and J by 2 bases, with 19 bases between. Germline values: CDR1 MNHNS, CDR2 SASEGT. The DNA of the CDR3 is TGTGCCAGCAGTGAACAGGGTACGGGAGTTGTCCCCTACGAGCAGTACTTC. The encoded protein is CASSEQGTGVVPYEQYF.

V and J are TRBV5-4 and TRBJ2-7; 8 bases are a match to TRBD2. Losses at the gene ends were 2 bases for V and 4 bases for J; bases not matched to a gene: 5. Per the germline V gene, CDR1 is SGHNT and CDR2 is YYREEE (reference sequence). This CDR3 spans 14 amino acids. CDR3 loop: CASSFERERYEQYF. Here the CDR3 DNA reads TGTGCCAGCAGCTTCGAGCGGGAGAGATACGAGCAGTACTTC.

V usage is TRBV5-1 and J usage is TRBJ2-3, with 14 bases fitting TRBD2. Germline CDR1 reads SGHRS; CDR2 reads YFSETQ. CDR3 size: 21 residues. V lost 1 base, J lost 6 bases, and 19 bases stayed unmatched. The CDR3 protein is CASSLTPGLAGGGGGYDTQYF. The CDR3 nucleotides are TGCGCCAGCAGCTTGACCCCTGGACTAGCGGGAGGAGGAGGGGGATATGATACGCAGTATTTT. Drawing the rest from reference TRBV5-1 and TRBJ2-3, the complete variable domain is KAGVTQTPRYLIKTRGQQVTLSCSPISGHRSVSWYQQTPGQGLQFLFEYFSETQRNKGNFPGRFSGRQFSNSRSEMNVSTLELGDSALYLCASSLTPGLAGGGGGYDTQYFGPGTRLTVL.

The gene calls are TRBV1 and TRBJ2-2; the table calls TRBD1, which could not be checked here. TRBV1 is listed as a pseudogene. This CDR3 region has 16 residues. CDR3 sequence reads: CTSSLQGPLDTGELFF. The CDR3 DNA reads as TGCACCAGCAGCCTCCAGGGGCCCCTGGACACCGGGGAGCTGTTTTTT.

The rearrangement uses TRBV28 and TRBJ1-5; D unresolved. CDR3 size: 15 residues. CDR1 is MDHEN, CDR2 SYDVKM, per germline. Trimming cost V 7 bases and J 0 bases, with 13 bases left between them. The CDR3 here is CASIARRNSNQPQHF. CDR3 nucleotides: TGTGCCAGCATTGCCCGAAGGAATAGCAATCAGCCCCAGCATTTT.

The chain couples TRBV9 to TRBJ2-1; D ambiguous. V was clipped by 4 bases and J by 4 bases, with 12 bases between them. The germline CDR1 and CDR2 sequences are SGDLS and YYNGEE. The CDR3 spans 14 residues. DNA for the CDR3: TGTGCCAGCAGCTACTCGACGGTATACAATGAGCAGTTCTTC. Translation: CASSYSTVYNEQFF.

CDR3 DNA: TGTGCCAGCAGGGGACAGGGGACGTCTGGAAACACCATATATTTT. Translated, it gives CASRGQGTSGNTIYF. The rearrangement uses TRBV7-9 and TRBJ1-3; TRBD1 agrees at 10 bases. The CDR3 is 15 amino acids. CDR1 and CDR2 from the germline V gene are SEHNR and FQNEAQ (reference sequence). V shed 6 bases and J 1 base; nucleotides not matched to a gene: 3.

The table lists this clone with a few counts. The V call is TRBV11-2, the J call TRBJ2-5, with D possibly being TRBD2 (6 bases). From germline, CDR1 is SGHAT and CDR2 FQNNGV. The CDR3 contains 17 residues. Trimming removed 1 base at V and 0 bases at J, with 15 bases between. The CDR3 loop is CASSLVGLASYQETQYF. CDR3 in DNA: TGTGCCAGCAGCTTAGTAGGGCTAGCGTCGTACCAAGAGACCCAGTACTTC.

On this clone: The same CDR3 is also encoded by other DNA sequences in this sample. The chain uses TRBV5-1 and TRBJ2-7, with 11 bases lining up with TRBD1. Losses at the gene ends were 3 bases for V and 5 bases for J; bases not matched to a gene: 4. Per the germline V gene, CDR1 is SGHRS and CDR2 is YFSETQ. CDR3 length: 14 amino acids. CDR3 amino acids: CASSYGTGGNEQYF. CDR3 nucleotides: TGCGCCAGCAGCTACGGGACAGGGGGAAACGAGCAGTACTTC.

The V and J genes are TRBV7-6 and TRBJ2-1; 9 bases match TRBD2. CDR1 and CDR2 (germline): SGHVS, FNYEAQ. V lost 1 base, J lost 4 bases, and 8 bases stayed unmatched. This CDR3 region has 17 residues. In DNA form, the CDR3 reads TGTGCCAGCAGCTTAGAACCTTGGACTAGCGAATACAATGAGCAGTTCTTC. Amino acid sequence: CASSLEPWTSEYNEQFF.

This clone is labeled as medium-sized (0.01 to 0.1%). This rearrangement joins TRBV11-2 to TRBJ2-7, with TRBD2 as a possible D gene (5 bases). Trimming removed 1 base from V and 6 bases from J, with 13 bases in between. The CDR3 totals 14 residues. The V gene's germline CDR1 is SGHAT and CDR2 FQNNGV. CDR3 nucleotide sequence: TGTGCCAGCAGCTTAGTGTTGGCTAGCACCGAGCAGTACTTC. Translating it yields CASSLVLASTEQYF.

The chain uses TRBV6-5 and TRBJ2-3; D may be TRBD1 (6 bases). Trimming removed 2 bases at V and 5 bases at J, with 14 bases between. Germline V CDR1 and CDR2: MNHEY, SVGAGI. The CDR3 spans 15 residues. CDR3 sequence (DNA): TGTGCCAGCAGTTACCGCAGGGGTTCTGGAGATACGCAGTATTTT. Amino acids: CASSYRRGSGDTQYF.

A few counts support this clone. V is TRBV7-9 and J is TRBJ2-5; TRBD1 agrees at 9 bases. The V gene end was trimmed by 3 bases and the J gene end by 4 bases; junction bases not matched to a gene: 3. Germline V gene data show CDR1 as SEHNR and CDR2 as FQNEAQ (reference sequence). This CDR3 contains 14 residues. CDR3 residues: CASSFTGGVETQYF. CDR3 in DNA: TGTGCCAGCAGCTTCACAGGGGGCGTAGAGACCCAGTACTTC.

The rearrangement links TRBV11-2 to TRBJ1-1, with D possibly matching TRBD1 (6 bases). The CDR3 is 16 amino acids. V lost 1 base to trimming and J lost 1 base, with 13 bases between them. Looked up from germline, CDR1 is SGHAT and CDR2 is FQNNGV. The CDR3 DNA reads as TGTGCCAGCAGCTTAGTCGGGGGCGCGGCGAACACTGAAGCTTTCTTT. It encodes CASSLVGGAANTEAFF.

V gene TRBV5-5 combines with J gene TRBJ1-5; D gene unclear. With 3 bases removed from V and 6 bases from J, the gap between germline ends came to 16 bases. The CDR3 is 15 residues long. In germline, CDR1 is SGHKS, CDR2 YYEKEE (reference sequence). CDR3 in amino acids: CASSWSRMGGQPQHF. CDR3 coding DNA: TGTGCCAGCAGCTGGAGTAGGATGGGCGGTCAGCCCCAGCATTTT.

The chain is built from TRBV5-8 and TRBJ2-5; D is unresolved. Germline CDR1 SGHTS, CDR2 YDEGEE. The V gene lost 0 bases and the J gene lost 5 bases, with 5 bases spanning the gap. The CDR3 has 12 residues. CDR3: CASSLARETQYF. The CDR3 coding sequence is TGTGCCAGCAGCTTGGCCAGGGAGACCCAGTACTTC.

Details on this clone: Compared with germline, one end of the junction differs, possibly owing to a read error. CDR3 region: CASSSEPSSNEQFF. The DNA of the CDR3 is TGCGCCAGCAGCTCCGAACCCTCCTCCAATGAGCAGTTCTTC. The V and J genes are TRBV5-1 and TRBJ2-1, with no clear D. Germline CDR1 is SGHRS and CDR2 is YFSETQ. The CDR3 is made up of 14 amino acids.

The rearrangement uses TRBV5-1 and TRBJ2-5, with 11 bases that match TRBD2. V lost 2 bases to trimming and J lost 3 bases; unmatched junction nucleotides: 9. CDR1 is SGHRS and CDR2 is YFSETQ in the germline V gene. This CDR3 region has 17 residues. This CDR3 reads CASSFGPTSGNKETQYF. CDR3 nucleotides: TGCGCCAGCAGCTTTGGACCGACTAGCGGGAACAAAGAGACCCAGTACTTC.

Turning to this clone: Different DNA sequences within this sample yield the same CDR3. This chain joins TRBV28 and TRBJ1-2; TRBD1 matches at 7 bases. Germline-derived CDR1 and CDR2 are MDHEN and SYDVKM. This CDR3 contains 14 residues. V shed 2 bases and J 4 bases; nucleotides not matched to a gene: 4. The CDR3 DNA is TGTGCCAGCAGTTTAGGTCAGGGGGGCTATGGCTACACCTTC. It is translated as CASSLGQGGYGYTF.

The rearrangement joins TRBV5-1 to TRBJ2-7, with 14 positions matching TRBD2. After removal of 4 bases from V and 3 bases from J, the junction contained 9 bases not matched to a gene. This CDR3 is built from 17 residues. The germline gives CDR1 SGHRS, CDR2 YFSETQ. CDR3 sequence (DNA): TGCGCCAGCAGCCGACTAGCGGGAGGGCGGGGGAACTACGAGCAGTACTTC. Translating gives CASSRLAGGRGNYEQYF.

V usage is TRBV7-2 and J usage is TRBJ1-5, with no clear D. Germline V gene sequence: CDR1 SGHTA, CDR2 FQGNSA. The CDR3 runs to 15 residues. Deletions cut 5 bases from V and 1 base from J, with 12 bases between. This CDR3 is CASSQWAGSNQPQHF. CDR3 coding DNA: TGTGCCAGCAGCCAGTGGGCTGGAAGCAATCAGCCCCAGCATTTT.

The table lists this clone with a few counts. The same CDR3 also results from other DNA sequences found in this sample. This chain joins TRBV19 and TRBJ2-7, with D unresolved. CDR1 and CDR2 (germline): LNHDA, SQIVND (reference sequence). Trimming removed 3 bases from V and 6 bases from J, with 9 bases in between. The CDR3 covers 12 residues. The DNA for the CDR3 is TGTGCCAGTAGTATCCTCCTGGGCGAGCAGTACTTC. Its protein product is CASSILLGEQYF.

This clone was seen a single time. This chain links TRBV6-6 with TRBJ2-1; 11 nucleotides match TRBD2. The CDR3 runs 16 residues. Trimming cost V 4 bases and J 7 bases; bases outside gene matches: 9. Per the germline V gene, CDR1 is MNHNY and CDR2 is SVGAGI (reference sequence). The CDR3 protein is CASSSPGTSGFNEQFF. CDR3 DNA: TGTGCCAGCAGTTCGCCCGGGACTAGCGGCTTTAATGAGCAGTTCTTC.

This clone was counted at least ten times. V and J are TRBV4-1 and TRBJ2-1; D may be TRBD1 or TRBD2 (5 bases each). V dropped 2 bases and J dropped 0 bases, with 23 bases sitting between them. This CDR3 contains 20 residues. Looked up from germline, CDR1 is MGHRA and CDR2 is YSYEKL. Here the CDR3 reads CASSQPTLRDAANSYNEQFF. The CDR3 nucleotides are TGCGCCAGCAGCCAACCAACACTCCGGGACGCCGCCAACTCCTACAATGAGCAGTTCTTC.

The chain links TRBV15 to TRBJ2-7; 9 bases are shared with TRBD2. From germline, CDR1 is LNHNV and CDR2 YYDKDF (reference sequence). Trimming took 1 base from V and 4 from J; bases not matched to a gene: 5. CDR3 length: 15 amino acids. The CDR3 region is CATSRVLAGVYEQYF. In DNA form, the CDR3 reads TGTGCCACCAGCAGAGTTTTAGCGGGAGTTTACGAGCAGTACTTC.